This passage covers 22 T cell receptor beta chains from one sample sequenced in a study of blood T cell repertoires in COVID-19. Profiling relied on immunoSEQ multiplex PCR, and the TCRdb table lists in-frame clones only, not all of them. Of nearly 45,000 clones listed, approximately 85% are singletons. The source material was peripheral blood. The receptors derive from an elderly woman with acute or convalescent COVID-19.

Only one count was recorded for this clone. This chain connects TRBV15 to TRBJ2-4; 9 bases are shared with TRBD1. This CDR3 is 19 amino acids long. The J segment lost 4 bases and the V segment lost 0 bases, leaving 13 bases of the junction unmatched. Germline V CDR1 and CDR2: LNHNV, YYDKDF (reference sequence). The CDR3 sequence: CATSRDLRPGDRAKNIQYF. DNA for the CDR3: TGTGCCACCAGCAGAGATCTTAGGCCGGGGGACAGGGCGAAAAACATTCAGTACTTC.

The CDR3 is CASSLVGQLDYGYTF. The CDR3 DNA reads TGCGCCAGCAGCTTGGTCGGACAGCTAGACTATGGCTACACCTTC. This sequence joins TRBV5-1 and TRBJ1-2; tentative D call: TRBD1 (6 bases). Trimming took off 0 bases at V and 3 bases at J, with 12 bases between the two ends. CDR1 SGHRS and CDR2 YFSETQ come from the germline V gene. The CDR3 contains 15 residues.

The gene calls are TRBV3-1 (or the pseudogene TRBV3-2) and TRBJ2-5, with 12 bases matching TRBD2. Trimming at V came to 9 bases and at J to 9 bases, leaving 17 bases not matched to a gene. The germline gives CDR1 LGHDT, CDR2 YNNKEL (reference sequence). The CDR3 is made up of 16 amino acids. The CDR3 DNA follows: TGTGCCAGTCAGGGGGTGGGACTAGCGGGCACCACGGCCCAGTACTTC. As protein: CASQGVGLAGTTAQYF.

The genes are TRBV5-6 and TRBJ2-7; 9 nucleotides line up with TRBD2. CDR1 and CDR2 (germline): SGHDT, YYEEEE. V lost 4 bases, J lost 2 bases, and 7 bases stayed unmatched. The CDR3 is 15 amino acids. CDR3 in DNA: TGTGCCAGCAGCCTCATAGCGGGAGCCCCCTACGAGCAGTACTTC. It translates to CASSLIAGAPYEQYF.

The chain couples TRBV28 to TRBJ1-2, with D possibly TRBD1 on 5 matching bases. V lost 1 base, J lost 4 bases, and 7 bases lay in between. Germline V gene data show CDR1 as MDHEN and CDR2 as SYDVKM. This CDR3 is 13 amino acids long. The CDR3 coding sequence is TGTGCCAGCAGTTTATACGGGGGCTATGGCTACACCTTC. Amino acids: CASSLYGGYGYTF.

This clone has just a few counts. Different DNA sequences within this sample yield the same CDR3. V gene TRBV30 combines with J gene TRBJ2-7; a weak D match, TRBD2 (5 bases). V lost 0 bases, J lost 0 bases, and 9 bases lay in between. CDR1 is GTSNPN and CDR2 is SVGIG in the germline V gene (reference sequence). The CDR3 length is 14 residues. CDR3 DNA: TGTGCCTGGAGTGTAGGCACTAGCTCCTACGAGCAGTACTTC. Protein sequence: CAWSVGTSSYEQYF.

V is TRBV18 and J is TRBJ1-1, with 8 bases identical to TRBD1. The CDR3 spans 14 residues. The J segment lost 6 bases and the V segment lost 6 bases, leaving 9 bases of the junction unmatched. Germline CDR1 is KGHSH and CDR2 is LQKENI. The CDR3: CASSQTRGPAEAFF. The CDR3 DNA reads as TGTGCCAGCTCGCAAACCAGGGGGCCCGCTGAAGCTTTCTTT. Based on the CDR3 plus reference TRBV18 and TRBJ1-1, the full variable domain is NAGVMQNPRHLVRRRGQEARLRCSPMKGHSHVYWYRQLPEEGLKFMVYLQKENIIDESGMPKERFSAEFPKEGPSILRIQQVVRGDSAAYFCASSQTRGPAEAFFGQGTRLTVV.

This chain uses TRBV28 with TRBJ1-1, with D uncertain. Deletions cut 4 bases from V and 1 base from J, with 13 bases between. Germline CDR1 MDHEN, CDR2 SYDVKM. CDR3 length: 15 residues. The CDR3: CASSSPRGRNTEAFF. The CDR3 DNA is TGTGCCAGCAGTTCGCCGAGAGGGAGGAACACTGAAGCTTTCTTT.

The rearrangement joins TRBV7-2 to TRBJ2-7; D gene uncertain. The CDR3 spans 11 residues. Germline loops: CDR1 SGHTA, CDR2 FQGNSA. The V end was cut by 4 bases, the J end by 3 bases, with 4 bases between. The CDR3 reads CASSSLYEQYF. The CDR3 nucleotides are TGTGCCAGCAGCTCTCTCTACGAGCAGTACTTC.

This rearrangement joins TRBV11-3 to TRBJ2-3; D possibly corresponds to TRBD1 (5 bases). This CDR3 has 14 residues. In germline, CDR1 is SGHNT, CDR2 YENEEA. The V end was cut by 1 base, the J end by 4 bases, with 9 bases between. The CDR3 DNA is TGTGCCAGCAGCTTAGGCGCAGGGTCAGATACGCAGTATTTT. Translating gives CASSLGAGSDTQYF.

This clone is categorized as hyperexpanded (1% or more). The CDR3 spells CASSFIPGQGLYEQYF. Written as DNA, the CDR3 is TGCGCCAGCAGCTTCATTCCGGGACAGGGTTTGTACGAGCAGTACTTC. V usage is TRBV5-1 and J usage is TRBJ2-7; 9 bases agree with TRBD1. After removal of 2 bases from V and 4 bases from J, the junction contained 10 bases not matched to a gene. In germline, CDR1 is SGHRS, CDR2 YFSETQ. The CDR3 length is 16 residues.

The gene calls are TRBV2 and TRBJ2-7, with D unclear. Trimming shortened V by 7 bases and J by 0 bases, and 4 bases separated the two germline ends. There are 11 residues in the CDR3. Per the germline V gene, CDR1 is SNHLY and CDR2 is FYNNEI. CDR3 in DNA: TGTGCCAGCACTAGCTCCTACGAGCAGTACTTC. Residues: CASTSSYEQYF.

CDR3 coding DNA: TGTGCCAGTATTTCCGGCCCGACAGCGAACACCGGGGAGCTGTTTTTT. Protein: CASISGPTANTGELFF. The V call is TRBV19, the J call TRBJ2-2, with D perhaps matching TRBD1 (5 bases). The CDR3 runs 16 residues. The V gene's germline CDR1 is LNHDA and CDR2 SQIVND (reference sequence). V shed 7 bases and J shed 0 bases, with 15 bases lying between them.

V is TRBV12-3 or TRBV12-4 and J is TRBJ2-7; TRBD2 might be the D (5 bases). Trimming pared 3 bases from V and 3 bases from J, leaving 9 bases between. The CDR3 spans 13 residues. The CDR3 region has the DNA TGTGCCAGCAGTTTCAGAGGGCTCTACGAGCAGTACTTC. Translation: CASSFRGLYEQYF.

The V call is TRBV6-5, the J call TRBJ1-3, with 7 bases aligning to TRBD1. Germline CDR1 reads MNHEY; CDR2 reads SVGAGI. This CDR3 has 16 amino acids. Trimming removed 4 bases from V and 4 bases from J; junction bases left unmatched: 10. The CDR3 DNA is TGTGCCAGCAGTTCCCTGGCCGGGACAGCCGGAAACACCATATATTTT. Translating gives CASSSLAGTAGNTIYF.

This clone was detected only a few times. The chain joins TRBV7-2 to TRBJ2-3; 13 bases fit TRBD2. V lost 5 bases, J lost 6 bases, and 8 bases stayed unmatched. CDR1 is SGHTA and CDR2 is FQGNSA in the germline V gene. The CDR3 consists of 16 residues. The CDR3 DNA reads TGTGCCAGCAGCACTAGCGGGGGGGGCTTTAGGGATACGCAGTATTTT. Its protein is CASSTSGGGFRDTQYF.

The chain links TRBV6-1 to TRBJ1-6; D is possibly TRBD1 (6 bases). CDR1 is MNHNS and CDR2 is SASEGT in the germline V gene. Deletions cut 3 bases from V and 8 bases from J, with 14 bases between. The CDR3 has 15 residues. The CDR3 reads CASSDYREVDSPLHF. The CDR3 nucleotides are TGTGCCAGCAGTGATTACAGGGAAGTTGATTCACCCCTCCACTTT.

V gene TRBV29-1 combines with J gene TRBJ2-7; possibly TRBD1 for D (6 bases). V lost 6 bases and J 2 bases, leaving 14 bases between the germline ends. The germline gives CDR1 SQVTM, CDR2 ANQGSEA. The CDR3 is 13 amino acids. The CDR3 is CSVGPRDTYEQYF. The CDR3 bases are TGCAGCGTGGGGCCCCGGGACACCTACGAGCAGTACTTC.

The chain combines TRBV19 with TRBJ2-2, with 9 bases aligning to TRBD2. V lost 8 bases and J lost 7; bases outside the gene matches: 5. Germline CDR1 LNHDA, CDR2 SQIVND (reference sequence). The length of the CDR3 is 13 residues. The CDR3 reads CASGTSRGGELFF. The DNA of the CDR3 is TGTGCCAGTGGGACTAGCAGGGGCGGGGAGCTGTTTTTT.

The chain links TRBV27 to TRBJ2-7, with 11 bases matching TRBD1. V lost 5 bases to trimming and J lost 3 bases; unmatched junction nucleotides: 24. The CDR3 has 21 amino acids. The germline gives CDR1 MNHEY, CDR2 SMNVEV (reference sequence). The CDR3 sequence is CASSTGTGGRGGLTYYYEQYF. The CDR3, as DNA: TGTGCCAGCAGTACCGGGACAGGGGGTAGAGGGGGCCTAACCTACTACTACGAGCAGTACTTC.

The rearrangement joins TRBV6-5 to TRBJ2-1, with a possible D match to TRBD2 (5 bases). Between the trimmed V and J ends, which lost 4 bases and 7 bases, there was a span of 17 bases. The germline gives CDR1 MNHEY, CDR2 SVGAGI. The CDR3 runs to 15 residues. The CDR3: CASSFRARAENEQFF. In DNA, the CDR3 is TGTGCCAGCAGTTTCAGAGCGAGGGCCGAAAATGAGCAGTTCTTC.

The CDR3 reads CASSQVASGPYQETQYF. The CDR3 coding sequence is TGCGCCAGCAGCCAAGTTGCTAGCGGGCCGTACCAAGAGACCCAGTACTTC. V and J are TRBV4-1 and TRBJ2-5; 8 positions match TRBD2. The CDR3 runs to 17 residues. The V and J ends lost 1 base and 0 bases, in that order; junction bases with no gene match: 7. CDR1 is MGHRA and CDR2 is YSYEKL in the germline V gene.